These 11 T cell receptor beta chains were sequenced from one sample in a study of PD-L1 blockade in urothelial cancer. Here immunoSEQ multiplex PCR was the method, and the copy in TCRdb shows in-frame clones only, minus some. The sample shows approximately 120,000 clones, roughly 88% of them seen only once. Time point indicated: peripheral blood 6 weeks after treatment start. The sample consisted of PBMCs, taken around atezolizumab (anti-PD-L1) treatment. These receptors were obtained from a man aged 45-65 years with urothelial cancer.

The count of this clone is one. The rearrangement uses TRBV30 and TRBJ2-7, with D possibly TRBD1 on 6 matching bases. CDR3 length: 13 amino acids. With 2 bases removed from V and 1 base from J, the gap between germline ends came to 9 bases. Looked up from germline, CDR1 is GTSNPN and CDR2 is SVGIG (reference sequence). The CDR3, as DNA: TGTGCCTGGAGTACGGGGACATCCTACGAGCAGTACTTC. It yields the protein CAWSTGTSYEQYF. The full variable domain, in which reference TRBV30 and TRBJ2-7 provide the parts outside the CDR3, is SQTIHQWPATLVQPVGSPLSLECTVEGTSNPNLYWYRQAAGRGLQLLFYSVGIGQISSEVPQNLSASRPQDRQFILSSKKLLLSDSGFYLCAWSTGTSYEQYFGPGTRLTVT.

The chain joins TRBV5-6 to TRBJ2-7; TRBD2 is a possible D gene (5 bases). This CDR3 spans 11 amino acids. Germline CDR1 SGHDT, CDR2 YYEEEE. V lost 0 bases and J lost 7, with 5 bases in between. Here the CDR3 DNA reads TGTGCCAGCAGCTTGGGCGGGGAGCAGTACTTC. Its translation is CASSLGGEQYF.

The chain employs TRBV6-6 and TRBJ1-3; the D is unclear. Germline values: CDR1 MNHNY, CDR2 SVGAGI (reference sequence). The CDR3 runs 15 residues. V gave up 0 bases and J gave up 0 bases, with 6 bases separating them. The CDR3 loop is CASSYSEISGNTIYF. CDR3 sequence (DNA): TGTGCCAGCAGTTACTCTGAGATCTCTGGAAACACCATATATTTT.

The chain combines TRBV6-1 with TRBJ2-1, with 10 bases fitting TRBD2. The CDR3 sequence is 14 residues long. V dropped 7 bases and J dropped 5; count of bases not matched to a gene: 5. Germline V lookup: CDR1 MNHNS, CDR2 SASEGT. The CDR3 coding sequence is TGTGCCAGCAAAGGAGGACTAGCGGACAATGAGCAGTTCTTC. This gives the protein CASKGGLADNEQFF.

Details on this clone: The DNA is omitted, as the CDR3 cannot be located on it reliably, and the CDR3 follows TCRdb's listing. This chain connects TRBV5-1 to TRBJ1-1. Germline V gene data show CDR1 as SGHRS and CDR2 as YFSETQ. The CDR3 is made up of 12 amino acids, end residues included. CDR3: CASSTSNTEAFF.

This rearrangement joins TRBV6-6 to TRBJ1-4, with D possibly matching TRBD1 (6 bases). CDR1 and CDR2 (germline): MNHNY, SVGAGI (reference sequence). The CDR3 contains 15 residues. V was clipped by 5 bases and J by 0 bases, with 10 bases between them. The CDR3 bases are TGTGCCAGCAGTCGACAGGCCGCAACTAATGAAAAACTGTTTTTT. This codes for CASSRQAATNEKLFF.

V and J are TRBV19 and TRBJ2-3, with 8 bases lining up with TRBD1. The germline V gene has CDR1 LNHDA and CDR2 SQIVND (reference sequence). The CDR3 has 16 amino acids. V lost 1 base, J lost 0 bases, and 3 bases stayed unmatched. The CDR3 DNA follows: TGTGCCAGTAGTATAGGACAGGGGTCTAGCACAGATACGCAGTATTTT. It codes for CASSIGQGSSTDTQYF.

The CDR3 nucleotides read TGTGCCAGCAGCACCCGGAGCGGGAGGGCCTCAGATACGCAGTATTTT. Translation: CASSTRSGRASDTQYF. The J gene is TRBJ2-3, the V gene TRBV5-4; 10 bases line up with TRBD2. J was trimmed by 4 bases and V by 4 bases; bases with no gene match: 9. The CDR3 sequence is 16 residues long. Per the germline V gene, CDR1 is SGHNT and CDR2 is YYREEE (reference sequence).

This chain links TRBV19 with TRBJ2-4, with 7 bases fitting TRBD1. Germline assignment: CDR1 LNHDA and CDR2 SQIVND (reference sequence). CDR3 length: 18 amino acids. J was trimmed by 0 bases and V by 0 bases; bases with no gene match: 8. CDR3 amino acids: CASSIDRGGDLAKNIQYF. Here the CDR3 DNA reads TGTGCCAGTAGTATAGATCGAGGGGGCGATCTAGCCAAAAACATTCAGTACTTC.

The gene calls are TRBV9 and TRBJ1-3; no clear D gene. Germline V CDR1 and CDR2: SGDLS, YYNGEE. The CDR3 contains 14 residues. The V end lost 4 bases, the J end lost 4 bases, and 12 bases lay between the germline ends. The CDR3 spells CASSPRGSGNTIYF. CDR3 in DNA: TGTGCCAGCAGCCCACGGGGTTCAGGAAACACCATATATTTT.

Written as DNA, the CDR3 is TGTGCCAGCAACAAACAGGGTACCACTGAAGCTTTCTTT. Translating it yields CASNKQGTTEAFF. The rearrangement links TRBV2 to TRBJ1-1, with D perhaps matching TRBD1 (6 bases). The CDR3 has 13 amino acids. The germline CDR1 and CDR2 sequences are SNHLY and FYNNEI. V was trimmed by 7 bases and J by 4 bases, leaving 13 bases between them.